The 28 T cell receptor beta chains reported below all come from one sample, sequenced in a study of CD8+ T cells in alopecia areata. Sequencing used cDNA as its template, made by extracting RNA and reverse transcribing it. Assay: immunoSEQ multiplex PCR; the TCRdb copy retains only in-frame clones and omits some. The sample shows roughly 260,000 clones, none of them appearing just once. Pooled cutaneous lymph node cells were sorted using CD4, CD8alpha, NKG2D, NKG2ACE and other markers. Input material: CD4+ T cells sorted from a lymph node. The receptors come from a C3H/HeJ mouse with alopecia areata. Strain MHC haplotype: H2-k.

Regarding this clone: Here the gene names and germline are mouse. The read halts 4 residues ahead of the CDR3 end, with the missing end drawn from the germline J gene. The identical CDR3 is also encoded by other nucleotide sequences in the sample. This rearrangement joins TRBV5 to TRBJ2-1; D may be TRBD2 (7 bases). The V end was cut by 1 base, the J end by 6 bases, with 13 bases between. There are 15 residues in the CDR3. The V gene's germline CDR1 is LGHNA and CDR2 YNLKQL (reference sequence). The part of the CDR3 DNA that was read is TGTGCCAGCAGCCAAGCTGGGGGCGCGGGTGCT. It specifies CASSQAGGAGA. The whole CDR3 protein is CASSQAGGAGAEQFF.

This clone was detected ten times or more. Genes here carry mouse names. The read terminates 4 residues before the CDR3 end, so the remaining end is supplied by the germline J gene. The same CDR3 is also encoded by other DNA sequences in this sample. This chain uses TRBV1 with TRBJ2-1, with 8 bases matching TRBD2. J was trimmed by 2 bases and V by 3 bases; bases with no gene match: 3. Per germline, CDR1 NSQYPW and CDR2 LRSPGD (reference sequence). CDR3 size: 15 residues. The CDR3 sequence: CTCSAGGGDYAEQFF. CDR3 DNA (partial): TGCACCTGCAGTGCGGGGGGGGGCGACTATGCT.

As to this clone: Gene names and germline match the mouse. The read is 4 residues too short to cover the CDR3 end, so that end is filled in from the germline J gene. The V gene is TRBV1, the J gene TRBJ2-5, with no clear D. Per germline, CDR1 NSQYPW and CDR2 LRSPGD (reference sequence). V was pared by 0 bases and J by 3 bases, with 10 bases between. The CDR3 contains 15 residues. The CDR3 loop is CTCSADPQKQDTQYF. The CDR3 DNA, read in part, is TGCACCTGCAGTGCAGATCCGCAGAAACAAGAC.

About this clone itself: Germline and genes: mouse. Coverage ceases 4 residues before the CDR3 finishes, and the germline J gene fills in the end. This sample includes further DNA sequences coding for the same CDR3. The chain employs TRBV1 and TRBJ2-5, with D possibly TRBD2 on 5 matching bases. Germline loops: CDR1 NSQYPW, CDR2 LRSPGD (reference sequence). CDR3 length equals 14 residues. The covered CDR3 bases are TGCACCTGCAGTGCAGATGTGGGGAGAGAC. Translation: CTCSADVGRD. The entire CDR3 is CTCSADVGRDTQYF.

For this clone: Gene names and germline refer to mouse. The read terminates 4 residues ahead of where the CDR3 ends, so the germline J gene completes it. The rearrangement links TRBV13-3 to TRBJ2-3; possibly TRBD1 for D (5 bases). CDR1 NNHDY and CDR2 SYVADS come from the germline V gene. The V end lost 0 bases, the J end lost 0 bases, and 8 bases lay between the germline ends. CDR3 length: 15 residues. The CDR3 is CASSDERGSAETLYF. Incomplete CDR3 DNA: TGTGCCAGCAGTGATGAGAGGGGTAGTGCAGAA.

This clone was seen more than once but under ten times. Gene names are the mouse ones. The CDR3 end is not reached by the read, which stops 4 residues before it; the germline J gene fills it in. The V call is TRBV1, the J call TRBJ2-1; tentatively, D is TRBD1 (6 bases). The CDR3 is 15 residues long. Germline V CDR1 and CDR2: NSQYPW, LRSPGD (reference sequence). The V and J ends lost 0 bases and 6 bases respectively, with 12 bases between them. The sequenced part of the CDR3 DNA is TGCACCTGCAGTGCAGATTTGGCAGGGGCTGCT. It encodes CTCSADLAGAA. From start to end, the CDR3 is CTCSADLAGAAEQFF.

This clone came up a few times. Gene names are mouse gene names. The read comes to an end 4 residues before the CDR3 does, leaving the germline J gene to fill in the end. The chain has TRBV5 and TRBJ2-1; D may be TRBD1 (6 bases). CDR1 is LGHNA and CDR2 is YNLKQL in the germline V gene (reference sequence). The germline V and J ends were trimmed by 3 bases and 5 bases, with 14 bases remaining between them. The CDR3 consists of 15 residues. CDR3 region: CASSHLQGLDAEQFF. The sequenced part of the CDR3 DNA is TGTGCCAGCAGCCATCTCCAGGGGCTGGATGCT.

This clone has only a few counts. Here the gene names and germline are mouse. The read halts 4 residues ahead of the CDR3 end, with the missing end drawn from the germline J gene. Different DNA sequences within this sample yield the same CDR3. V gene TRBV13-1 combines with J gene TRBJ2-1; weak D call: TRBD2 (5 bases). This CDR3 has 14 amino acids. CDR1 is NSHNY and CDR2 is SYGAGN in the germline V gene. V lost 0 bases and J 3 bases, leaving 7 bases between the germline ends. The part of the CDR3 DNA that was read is TGTGCCAGCAGTGATGCTCTGGGCTATGCT. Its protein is CASSDALGYA. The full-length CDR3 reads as CASSDALGYAEQFF.

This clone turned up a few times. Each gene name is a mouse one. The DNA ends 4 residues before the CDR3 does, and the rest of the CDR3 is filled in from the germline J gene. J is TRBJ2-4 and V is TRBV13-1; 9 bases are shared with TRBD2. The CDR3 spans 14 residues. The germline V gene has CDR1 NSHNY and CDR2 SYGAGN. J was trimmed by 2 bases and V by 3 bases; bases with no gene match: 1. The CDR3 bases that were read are TGTGCCAGCAGTGGACTGGGGGTTCAAAAC. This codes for CASSGLGVQN. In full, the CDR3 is CASSGLGVQNTLYF.

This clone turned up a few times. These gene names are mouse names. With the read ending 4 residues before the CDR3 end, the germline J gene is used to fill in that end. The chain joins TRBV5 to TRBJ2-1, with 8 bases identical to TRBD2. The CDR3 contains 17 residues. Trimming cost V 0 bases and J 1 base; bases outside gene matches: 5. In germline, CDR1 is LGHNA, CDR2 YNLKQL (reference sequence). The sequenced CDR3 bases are TGTGCCAGCAGCCAAGAACCTGGGGGGTCCAACTATGCT. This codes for CASSQEPGGSNYA. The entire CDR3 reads CASSQEPGGSNYAEQFF.

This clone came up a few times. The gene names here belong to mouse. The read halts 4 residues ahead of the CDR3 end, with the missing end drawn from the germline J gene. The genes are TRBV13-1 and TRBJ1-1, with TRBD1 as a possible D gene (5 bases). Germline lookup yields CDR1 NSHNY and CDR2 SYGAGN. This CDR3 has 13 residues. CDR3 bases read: TGTGCCAGCAGTGAGCAGGGAAGAGAA. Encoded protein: CASSEQGRE. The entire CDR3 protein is CASSEQGREEVFF.

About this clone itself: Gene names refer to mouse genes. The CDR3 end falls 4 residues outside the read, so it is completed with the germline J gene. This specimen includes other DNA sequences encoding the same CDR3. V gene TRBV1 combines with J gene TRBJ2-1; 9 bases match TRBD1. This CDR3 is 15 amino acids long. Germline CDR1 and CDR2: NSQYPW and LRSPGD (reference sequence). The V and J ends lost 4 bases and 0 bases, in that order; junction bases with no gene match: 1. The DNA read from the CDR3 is TGCACCTGCAGTGGGACAGGGGTTAACTATGCT. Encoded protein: CTCSGTGVNYA. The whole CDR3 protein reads CTCSGTGVNYAEQFF. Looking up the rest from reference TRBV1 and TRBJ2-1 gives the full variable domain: VTLLEQNPRWRLVPRGQAVNLRCILKNSQYPWMSWYQQDLQKQLQWLFTLRSPGDKEVKSLPGADYLATRVTDTELRLQVANMSQGRTLYCTCSGTGVNYAEQFFGPGTRLTVL.

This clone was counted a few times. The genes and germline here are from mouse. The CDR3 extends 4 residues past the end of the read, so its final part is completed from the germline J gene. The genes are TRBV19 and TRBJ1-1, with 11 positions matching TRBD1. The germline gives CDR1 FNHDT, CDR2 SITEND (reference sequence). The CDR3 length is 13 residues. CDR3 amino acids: CASSKGQGAEVFF. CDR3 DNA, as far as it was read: TGTGCCAGCAGTAAGGGACAGGGGGCA. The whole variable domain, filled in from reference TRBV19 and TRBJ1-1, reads GGIITQTPKFLIGQEGQKLTLKCQQNFNHDTMYWYRQDSGKGLRLIYYSITENDLQKGDLSEGYDASREKKSSFSLTVTSAQKNEMAVFLCASSKGQGAEVFFGKGTRLTVV.

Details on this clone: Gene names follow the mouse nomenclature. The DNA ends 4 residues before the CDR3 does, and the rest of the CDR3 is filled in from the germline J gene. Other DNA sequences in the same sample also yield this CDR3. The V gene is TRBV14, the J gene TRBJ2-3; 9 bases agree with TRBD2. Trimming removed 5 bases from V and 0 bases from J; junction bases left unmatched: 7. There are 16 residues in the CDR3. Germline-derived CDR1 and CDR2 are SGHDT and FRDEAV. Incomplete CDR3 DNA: TGTGCCAGCAGCCCCGGGACTGGGACTAGTGCAGAA. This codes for CASSPGTGTSAE. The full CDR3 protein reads CASSPGTGTSAETLYF.

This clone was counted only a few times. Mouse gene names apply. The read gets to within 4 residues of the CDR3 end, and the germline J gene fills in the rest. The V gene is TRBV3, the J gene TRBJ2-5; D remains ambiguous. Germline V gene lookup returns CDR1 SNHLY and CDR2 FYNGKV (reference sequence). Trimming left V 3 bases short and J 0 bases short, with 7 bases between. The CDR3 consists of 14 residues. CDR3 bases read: TGTGCCAGCAGCTTCGACAAAAACCAAGAC. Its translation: CASSFDKNQD. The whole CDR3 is CASSFDKNQDTQYF.

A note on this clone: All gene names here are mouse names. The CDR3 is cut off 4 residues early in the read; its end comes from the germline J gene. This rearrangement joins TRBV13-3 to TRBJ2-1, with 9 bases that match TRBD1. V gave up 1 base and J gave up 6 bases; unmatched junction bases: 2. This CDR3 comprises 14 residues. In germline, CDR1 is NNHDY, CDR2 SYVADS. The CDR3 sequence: CASSDRTGVAEQFF. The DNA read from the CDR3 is TGTGCCAGCAGTGATCGGACAGGGGTTGCT.

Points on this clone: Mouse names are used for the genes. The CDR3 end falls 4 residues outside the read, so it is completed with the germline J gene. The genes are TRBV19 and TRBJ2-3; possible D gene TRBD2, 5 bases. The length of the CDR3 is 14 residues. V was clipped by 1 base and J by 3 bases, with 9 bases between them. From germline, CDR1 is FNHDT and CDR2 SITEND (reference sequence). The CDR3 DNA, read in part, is TGTGCCAGCAGTATACTGGGTACGGCAGAA. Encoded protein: CASSILGTAE. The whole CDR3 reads CASSILGTAETLYF.

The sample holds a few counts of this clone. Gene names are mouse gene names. The CDR3 region is CASSQMGDQDTQYF. CDR3 DNA (partial): TGTGCCAGCAGTCAGATGGGGGACCAAGAC. This sequence joins TRBV19 and TRBJ2-5, with D perhaps matching TRBD2 (6 bases). The read comes to an end 4 residues before the CDR3 does, leaving the germline J gene to fill in the end. From germline, CDR1 is FNHDT and CDR2 SITEND (reference sequence). V shed 4 bases and J shed 1 base, with 10 bases lying between them. The CDR3 runs 14 residues.

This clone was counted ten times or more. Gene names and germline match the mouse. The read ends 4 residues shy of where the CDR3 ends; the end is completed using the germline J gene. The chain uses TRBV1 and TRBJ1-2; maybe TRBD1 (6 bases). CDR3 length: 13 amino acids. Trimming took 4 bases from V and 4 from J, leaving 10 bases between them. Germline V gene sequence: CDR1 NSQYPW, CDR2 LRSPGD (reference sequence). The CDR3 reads CTCSGQGTSDYTF. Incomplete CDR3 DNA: TGCACCTGCAGTGGTCAGGGGACCTCC.

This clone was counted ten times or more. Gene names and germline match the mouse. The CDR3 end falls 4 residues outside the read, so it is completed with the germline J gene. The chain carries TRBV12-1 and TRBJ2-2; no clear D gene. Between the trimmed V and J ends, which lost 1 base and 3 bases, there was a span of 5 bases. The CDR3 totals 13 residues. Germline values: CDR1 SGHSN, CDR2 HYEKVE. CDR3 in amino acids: CASSLSDTGQLYF. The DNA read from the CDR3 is TGTGCCAGCTCTCTTTCAGACACCGGG.

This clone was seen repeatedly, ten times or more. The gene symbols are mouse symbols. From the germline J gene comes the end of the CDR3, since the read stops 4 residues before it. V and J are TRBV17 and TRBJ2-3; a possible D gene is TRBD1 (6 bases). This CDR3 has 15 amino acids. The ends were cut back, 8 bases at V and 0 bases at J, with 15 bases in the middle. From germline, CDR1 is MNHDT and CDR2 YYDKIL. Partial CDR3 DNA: TGTGCTAGCGGCCGGGACAAAAGTAGTGCAGAA. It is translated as CASGRDKSSAE. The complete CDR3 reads CASGRDKSSAETLYF.

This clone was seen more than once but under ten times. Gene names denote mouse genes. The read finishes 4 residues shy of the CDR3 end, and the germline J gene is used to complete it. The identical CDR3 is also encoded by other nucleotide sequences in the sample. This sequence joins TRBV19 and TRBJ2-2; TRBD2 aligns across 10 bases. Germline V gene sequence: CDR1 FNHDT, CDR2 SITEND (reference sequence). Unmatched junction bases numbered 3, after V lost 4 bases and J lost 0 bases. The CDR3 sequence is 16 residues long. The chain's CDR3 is CASSPDWGANTGQLYF. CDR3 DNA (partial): TGTGCCAGCAGTCCCGACTGGGGGGCAAACACCGGG.

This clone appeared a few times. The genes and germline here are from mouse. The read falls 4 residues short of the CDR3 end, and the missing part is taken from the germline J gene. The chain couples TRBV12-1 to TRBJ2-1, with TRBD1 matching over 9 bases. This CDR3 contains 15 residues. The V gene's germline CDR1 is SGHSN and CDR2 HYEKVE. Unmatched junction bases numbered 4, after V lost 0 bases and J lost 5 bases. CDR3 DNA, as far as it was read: TGTGCCAGCTCTCTCACCGGGACAGGGAATGCT. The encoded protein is CASSLTGTGNA. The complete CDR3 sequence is CASSLTGTGNAEQFF.

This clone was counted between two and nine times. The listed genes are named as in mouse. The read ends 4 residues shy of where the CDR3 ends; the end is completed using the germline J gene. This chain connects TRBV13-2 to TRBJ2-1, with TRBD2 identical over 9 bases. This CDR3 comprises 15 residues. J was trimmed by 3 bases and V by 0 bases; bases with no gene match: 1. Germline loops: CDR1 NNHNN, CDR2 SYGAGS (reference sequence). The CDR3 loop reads CASGDVGGPYAEQFF. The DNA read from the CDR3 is TGTGCCAGCGGTGATGTGGGGGGGCCCTATGCT.

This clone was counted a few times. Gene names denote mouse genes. The sequenced CDR3 bases are TGCACCTGCAGTGTGACAGGGCATAATTCGCCC. Amino acid sequence: CTCSVTGHNSP. The entire CDR3 reads CTCSVTGHNSPLYF. The V gene is TRBV1, the J gene TRBJ1-6; TRBD1 matches at 7 bases. With the read ending 3 residues before the CDR3 end, the germline J gene is used to fill in that end. TRBJ1-6 is noted as an ORF with a role that remains uncertain. V trimming: 4 bases; J trimming: 5 bases; junction bases outside the gene matches: 2. The length of the CDR3 is 14 residues. Germline-derived CDR1 and CDR2 are NSQYPW and LRSPGD (reference sequence).

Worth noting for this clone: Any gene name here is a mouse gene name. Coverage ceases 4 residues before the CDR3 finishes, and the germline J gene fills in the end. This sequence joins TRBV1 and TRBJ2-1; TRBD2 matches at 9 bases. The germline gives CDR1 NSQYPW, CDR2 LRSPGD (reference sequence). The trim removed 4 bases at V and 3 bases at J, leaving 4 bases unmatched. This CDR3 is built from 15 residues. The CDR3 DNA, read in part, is TGCACCTGCAGTGGGACTGGGGCGCCCTATGCT. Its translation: CTCSGTGAPYA. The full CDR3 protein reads CTCSGTGAPYAEQFF.

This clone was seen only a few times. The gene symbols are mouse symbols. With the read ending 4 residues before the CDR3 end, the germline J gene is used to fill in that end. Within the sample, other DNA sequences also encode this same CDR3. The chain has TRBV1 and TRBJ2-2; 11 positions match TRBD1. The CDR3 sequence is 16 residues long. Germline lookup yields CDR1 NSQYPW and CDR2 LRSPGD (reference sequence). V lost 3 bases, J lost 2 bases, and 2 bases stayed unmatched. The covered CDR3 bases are TGCACCTGCAGTGCCCGGGACAGGGGGAACACCGGG. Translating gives CTCSARDRGNTG. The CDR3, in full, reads CTCSARDRGNTGQLYF.

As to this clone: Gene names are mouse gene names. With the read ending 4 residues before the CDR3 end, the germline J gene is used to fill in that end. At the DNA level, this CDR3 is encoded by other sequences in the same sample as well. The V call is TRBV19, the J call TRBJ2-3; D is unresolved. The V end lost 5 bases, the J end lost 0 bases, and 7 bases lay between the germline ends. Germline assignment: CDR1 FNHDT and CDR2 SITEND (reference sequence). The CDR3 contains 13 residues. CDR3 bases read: TGTGCCAGCAGAACTTCTAGTGCAGAA. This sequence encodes CASRTSSAE. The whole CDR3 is CASRTSSAETLYF. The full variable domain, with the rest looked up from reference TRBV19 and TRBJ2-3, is GGIITQTPKFLIGQEGQKLTLKCQQNFNHDTMYWYRQDSGKGLRLIYYSITENDLQKGDLSEGYDASREKKSSFSLTVTSAQKNEMAVFLCASRTSSAETLYFGSGTRLTVL.